The source of this T cell receptor (beta chain) is a study of glioma-infiltrating T cells after dendritic cell vaccination. This CDR3 is 13 amino acids long. Germline V gene sequence: CDR1 LNHDA, CDR2 SQIVND (reference sequence). V was pared by 8 bases and J by 6 bases, with 9 bases of the junction left unmatched. The method was immunoSEQ multiplex PCR; TCRdb's version includes in-frame clones alone and lacks a portion of them. The sample records approximately 50,000 clones, 70% to 90% being singletons. This clone was observed a handful of times. Time point indicated: after dendritic cell vaccination, including at tumor progression/relapse.

The source of this sequence is a human donor with glioblastoma. Sample: blood, taken after dendritic cell vaccination. This rearrangement joins TRBV19 to TRBJ2-7; 8 bases line up with TRBD2. CDR3 protein: CASQRSAGGEQYF. CDR3 DNA: TGTGCCAGTCAGCGATCGGCGGGAGGCGAGCAGTACTTC.